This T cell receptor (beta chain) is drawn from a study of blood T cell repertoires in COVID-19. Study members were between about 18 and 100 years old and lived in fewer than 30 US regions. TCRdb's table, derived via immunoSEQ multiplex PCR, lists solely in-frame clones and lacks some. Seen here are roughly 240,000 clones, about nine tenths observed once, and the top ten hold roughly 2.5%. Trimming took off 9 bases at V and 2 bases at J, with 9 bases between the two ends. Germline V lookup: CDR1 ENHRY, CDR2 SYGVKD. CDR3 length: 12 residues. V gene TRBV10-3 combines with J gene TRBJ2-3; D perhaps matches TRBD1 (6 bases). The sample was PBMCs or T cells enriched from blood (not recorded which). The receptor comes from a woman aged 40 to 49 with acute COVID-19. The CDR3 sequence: CAIGQYTDTQYF. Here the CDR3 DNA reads TGTGCCATAGGACAGTACACAGATACGCAGTATTTT.